The 27 T cell receptor beta chains below all came from one sample that was sequenced in a study of PD-1 blockade in mismatch repair-deficient tumors. Generated by immunoSEQ multiplex PCR, the TCRdb table keeps only in-frame clones and is missing some. The repertoire holds roughly 80,000 clones, about 85% seen once, with just over 2.5% in the top ten. The sequenced sample was peripheral blood, obtained 12 weeks after starting pembrolizumab. The receptors here all came from an adult with mismatch repair-deficient cancer.

CDR3 nucleotides: TGTGCCAGCAGTGAATCCCCGGACCTTTATGGCTACACCTTC. It specifies CASSESPDLYGYTF. This chain joins TRBV25-1 and TRBJ1-2, with no clear D. Trimming removed 1 base from V and 5 bases from J, with 11 bases in between. The CDR3 runs to 14 residues. Germline loops: CDR1 MGHDK, CDR2 SYGVNS.

DNA for the CDR3: TGTGCCAGCAGCGCCATCCGGGAGAACACTGAAGCTTTCTTT. Translated: CASSAIRENTEAFF. The J gene is TRBJ1-1, the V gene TRBV9; no firm D call. The CDR3 contains 14 residues. The V end lost 3 bases, the J end lost 1 base, and 10 bases lay between the germline ends. The germline V gene encodes CDR1 SGDLS and CDR2 YYNGEE. The complete variable domain, with remaining parts taken from reference TRBV9 and TRBJ1-1, reads DSGVTQTPKHLITATGQRVTLRCSPRSGDLSVYWYQQSLDQGLQFLIQYYNGEERAKGNILERFSAQQFPDLHSELNLSSLELGDSALYFCASSAIRENTEAFFGQGTRLTVV.

The chain recombines TRBV5-1 with TRBJ2-2, with 7 nucleotides matching TRBD2. V lost 7 bases, J lost 4 bases, and 10 bases stayed unmatched. CDR1 is SGHRS and CDR2 is YFSETQ in the germline V gene. The CDR3 spans 15 residues. DNA of the CDR3: TGCGCCAGCGGAGTGGGCGGGAGAGGCACCGGGGAGCTGTTTTTT. Its translation is CASGVGGRGTGELFF.

The chain employs TRBV5-1 and TRBJ1-1; TRBD1 matches 7 bases. CDR3 length equals 13 residues. V lost 4 bases and J lost 4; bases outside the gene matches: 4. Germline V gene sequence: CDR1 SGHRS, CDR2 YFSETQ. The CDR3 DNA reads as TGCGCCAGCAGCCAGGGGGATTTCACTGAAGCTTTCTTT. Residues: CASSQGDFTEAFF. The complete variable domain, with remaining parts taken from reference TRBV5-1 and TRBJ1-1, reads KAGVTQTPRYLIKTRGQQVTLSCSPISGHRSVSWYQQTPGQGLQFLFEYFSETQRNKGNFPGRFSGRQFSNSRSEMNVSTLELGDSALYLCASSQGDFTEAFFGQGTRLTVV.

The chain has TRBV21-1 and TRBJ1-2. TRBV21-1 is an annotated pseudogene. This CDR3 is 14 amino acids long. CDR3 sequence reads: CASTSRVTNYGYTF. DNA for the CDR3: TGTGCCAGCACCTCAAGAGTTACTAACTATGGCTACACCTTC.

The chain uses TRBV6-4 and TRBJ2-1; no reliable D call. Looked up from germline, CDR1 is MRHNA and CDR2 is SNTAGT. There are 17 residues in the CDR3. Trimming left V 3 bases short and J 4 bases short, with 19 bases between. CDR3 residues: CASSDRFFLGSYNEQFF. Here the CDR3 DNA reads TGTGCCAGCAGTGATCGCTTTTTTCTGGGGTCATACAATGAGCAGTTCTTC.

The rearrangement links TRBV4-2 to TRBJ2-7, with 11 positions matching TRBD2. The CDR3 runs to 15 residues. The J segment lost 3 bases and the V segment lost 0 bases, leaving 1 base of the junction unmatched. Germline V gene lookup returns CDR1 LGHNA and CDR2 YNFKEQ. CDR3 residues: CASSQDGTSGYEQYF. CDR3 nucleotides: TGTGCCAGCAGCCAAGATGGGACTAGCGGCTACGAGCAGTACTTC.

This chain uses TRBV9 with TRBJ2-1; 8 bases are a match to TRBD2. V lost 2 bases to trimming and J lost 6 bases; unmatched junction nucleotides: 19. CDR1 and CDR2 (germline): SGDLS, YYNGEE. The CDR3 extends over 19 amino acids. CDR3 region: CASSVREGLDKRGTNEQFF. The CDR3 DNA reads as TGTGCCAGCAGCGTGAGAGAGGGCCTGGACAAGCGGGGGACCAATGAGCAGTTCTTC.

The rearrangement links TRBV28 to TRBJ2-5; D remains ambiguous. V was cut by 6 bases and J by 1 base, with 12 bases left in between. The CDR3 contains 14 residues. Germline CDR1 is MDHEN and CDR2 is SYDVKM. The CDR3 here is CASSPNRGQETQYF. The CDR3 region has the DNA TGTGCCAGCAGCCCCAATCGCGGCCAAGAGACCCAGTACTTC.

The chain links TRBV5-6 to TRBJ1-2; D gene uncertain. Trimming removed 0 bases from V and 0 bases from J, with 9 bases in between. The CDR3 is 15 amino acids. Germline V CDR1 and CDR2: SGHDT, YYEEEE. DNA of the CDR3: TGTGCCAGCAGCTTGGGACGGCACCCTAACTATGGCTACACCTTC. It is translated as CASSLGRHPNYGYTF.

The V gene is TRBV19, the J gene TRBJ2-7; TRBD2 is a possible D gene (5 bases). The CDR3 runs to 14 residues. Germline V gene data show CDR1 as LNHDA and CDR2 as SQIVND (reference sequence). Trimming cost V 5 bases and J 3 bases, with 14 bases left between them. The CDR3 nucleotides are TGTGCCAGTAGTCTTGCGGACTTGCTCTACGAGCAGTACTTC. This encodes CASSLADLLYEQYF.

This clone was seen once. The chain couples TRBV27 to TRBJ2-3; possible D gene TRBD1, 5 bases. Deletions cut 10 bases from V and 0 bases from J, with 11 bases between. Germline V gene data show CDR1 as MNHEY and CDR2 as SMNVEV (reference sequence). The CDR3 sequence is 13 residues long. The CDR3 coding sequence is TGTGCCACCTCCTCAGGGAGCACAGATACGCAGTATTTT. It yields the protein CATSSGSTDTQYF.

V is TRBV19 and J is TRBJ2-7; D unclear. The CDR3 has 8 amino acids. Looked up from germline, CDR1 is LNHDA and CDR2 is SQIVND (reference sequence). V was clipped by 7 bases and J by 10 bases, with 5 bases between them. The CDR3 protein is CASTPQYF. The CDR3 DNA is TGTGCCAGTACCCCCCAGTACTTC.

The chain uses TRBV6-1 and TRBJ1-2; maybe TRBD1 (5 bases). CDR3 length: 15 residues. V was pared by 0 bases and J by 1 base, with 9 bases between. Per the germline V gene, CDR1 is MNHNS and CDR2 is SASEGT. As DNA, the CDR3 is TGTGCCAGCAGTGAAGCTCCAGGGATTAACTATGGCTACACCTTC. Protein sequence: CASSEAPGINYGYTF.

This chain connects TRBV14 to TRBJ1-1; D uncertain. The V end was cut by 3 bases, the J end by 0 bases, with 5 bases between. Germline CDR1 SGHDN, CDR2 FVKESK. The CDR3 runs 13 residues. CDR3 region: CASSHGMNTEAFF. The CDR3, as DNA: TGTGCCAGCAGCCACGGAATGAACACTGAAGCTTTCTTT.

The chain combines TRBV6-5 with TRBJ2-2; possible D gene TRBD1, 6 bases. Germline CDR1 is MNHEY and CDR2 is SVGAGI. The CDR3 has 15 residues. Between the trimmed V and J ends, which lost 7 bases and 7 bases, there was a span of 19 bases. CDR3 residues: CASNQQGPSGGELFF. DNA for the CDR3: TGTGCCAGCAACCAACAGGGCCCGAGTGGCGGGGAGCTGTTTTTT.

The V gene is TRBV19, the J gene TRBJ1-5; D uncertain. The ends were cut back, 3 bases at V and 4 bases at J, with 10 bases in the middle. The CDR3 extends over 14 amino acids. CDR1 is LNHDA and CDR2 is SQIVND in the germline V gene (reference sequence). The CDR3 DNA reads TGTGCCAGTAGTATTAGTCGGGATAATCAGCCCCAGCATTTT. Translated, it gives CASSISRDNQPQHF.

In regard to this clone: A single base separates this from a much larger clone, so it may be a read error. V and J are TRBV7-3 and TRBJ2-7; 7 nucleotides align to TRBD2. The junction had 10 bases not matched to a gene; V was cut back by 5 bases and J by 3 bases. The CDR3 runs to 15 residues. Germline CDR1 SGHTA, CDR2 FQGTGA. The CDR3 DNA reads TGTGCCAGCAGCCGGGGACTACTCTTTAACTACGAGCAGTACTTC. Amino acid sequence: CASSRGLLFNYEQYF.

The chain recombines TRBV5-6 with TRBJ2-5; weak D call: TRBD1 (5 bases). Germline-derived CDR1 and CDR2 are SGHDT and YYEEEE. The length of the CDR3 is 15 residues. The germline V and J ends were trimmed by 1 base and 3 bases, with 13 bases remaining between them. CDR3 sequence reads: CASSLLTDQKETQYF. In DNA form, the CDR3 reads TGTGCCAGCAGCTTGTTGACAGACCAGAAAGAGACCCAGTACTTC. Combining the CDR3 with reference TRBV5-6 and TRBJ2-5 gives the whole variable domain DAGVTQSPTHLIKTRGQQVTLRCSPKSGHDTVSWYQQALGQGPQFIFQYYEEEERQRGNFPDRFSGHQFPNYSSELNVNALLLGDSALYLCASSLLTDQKETQYFGPGTRLLVL.

The chain has TRBV11-2 and TRBJ1-2; D is possibly TRBD1 (5 bases). Germline V gives CDR1 SGHAT, CDR2 FQNNGV. The CDR3 covers 13 residues. The ends were cut back, 5 bases at V and 6 bases at J, with 13 bases in the middle. Written as DNA, the CDR3 is TGTGCCAGCAGCGTAGGCCAGGGTGATGGCTACACCTTC. Protein product: CASSVGQGDGYTF.

The rearrangement uses TRBV15 and TRBJ2-7, with 14 bases identical to TRBD2. Trimming cost V 3 bases and J 8 bases; bases outside gene matches: 15. Germline V lookup: CDR1 LNHNV, CDR2 YYDKDF (reference sequence). The CDR3 sequence is 18 residues long. CDR3 DNA sequence: TGTGCCACCAGCAGCCTAATGGGACTAGCGGGGGTCAGGGGGAAGCAGTACTTC. Amino acids: CATSSLMGLAGVRGKQYF.

This sequence joins TRBV28 and TRBJ1-1; 11 bases line up with TRBD1. The V gene's germline CDR1 is MDHEN and CDR2 SYDVKM. The CDR3 totals 13 residues. V shed 6 bases and J 5 bases; nucleotides not matched to a gene: 2. The CDR3 sequence: CASRGTGGTEAFF. The CDR3 DNA is TGTGCCAGCAGAGGGACAGGGGGGACTGAAGCTTTCTTT.

This chain links TRBV2 with TRBJ1-4; no clear D gene. This CDR3 is built from 15 residues. V was pared by 6 bases and J by 0 bases, with 11 bases between. Germline loops: CDR1 SNHLY, CDR2 FYNNEI. Here the CDR3 reads CASRKGLTTNEKLFF. The CDR3 coding sequence is TGTGCCAGCAGGAAGGGATTAACAACTAATGAAAAACTGTTTTTT.

This clone was detected ten times or more. The gene calls are TRBV2 and TRBJ2-1, with D unresolved. CDR3 length: 12 amino acids. V lost 5 bases to trimming and J lost 7 bases, with 9 bases between them. From germline, CDR1 is SNHLY and CDR2 FYNNEI. The CDR3 region is CASSRTRNEQFF. The CDR3 DNA reads TGTGCCAGCAGTAGAACGCGGAATGAGCAGTTCTTC.

V is TRBV7-6 and J is TRBJ2-7; 9 bases line up with TRBD1. This CDR3 has 14 amino acids. The J segment lost 3 bases and the V segment lost 5 bases, leaving 5 bases of the junction unmatched. Germline CDR1 SGHVS, CDR2 FNYEAQ. The CDR3 nucleotides read TGTGCCAGCAGCCCCCGGGACAGGGTCTACGAGCAGTACTTC. Its translation is CASSPRDRVYEQYF.

The chain employs TRBV27 and TRBJ2-1, with 8 positions matching TRBD2. The length of the CDR3 is 13 residues. The germline gives CDR1 MNHEY, CDR2 SMNVEV (reference sequence). The trim removed 3 bases at V and 10 bases at J, leaving 5 bases unmatched. The CDR3 sequence is CASSFGGEKEQFF. The CDR3 DNA is TGTGCCAGCAGTTTCGGGGGGGAGAAGGAGCAGTTCTTC.

This chain uses TRBV5-4 with TRBJ2-1; D gene ambiguous. CDR3 length: 13 residues. In germline, CDR1 is SGHNT, CDR2 YYREEE (reference sequence). The V end lost 0 bases, the J end lost 7 bases, and 8 bases lay between the germline ends. The DNA of the CDR3 is TGTGCCAGCAGCTTGGACGGTTGGAATGAGCAGTTCTTC. Translation: CASSLDGWNEQFF.